Given below is one T cell receptor (beta chain) in context. No antigen is known for it. Not a single patient had been given any form of treatment at any point before undergoing thyroid surgery. Per the study methods: Researchers built a distant-metastasis classifier for papillary thyroid cancer that drew on CDR3 differences across clinicopathological groups. Via MiXCR, TCRdb re-called the PCR reads. In this record, the V and J calls reflect TCRdb's handling and not the investigators' own analysis. The repertoire holds roughly 93,000 clones, with over 9.5% as singletons. This sample was included in a study of metastatic and nonmetastatic thyroid tumors. Study-wide background: Both malignant and benign thyroid patients supplied peripheral blood and tumor or nodule tissue samples, across which the repertoires of these patients were then compared.

The germline CDR1 and CDR2 sequences are SGHVS and FQNEAQ. V shed 1 base and J shed 8 bases, with 15 bases lying between them. This CDR3 has 15 amino acids. General study findings and limits: As reported, TCR beta diversity in blood and tumor was significantly higher in malignant thyroid tumors than in benign nodules.

Sequences were obtained from blood. This sequence originates from a female donor with papillary thyroid cancer or a benign thyroid nodule (not recorded which). Some clones in this sample may be carry-over from other donors' samples. The chain is built from TRBV7-8 and TRBJ1-5, with unresolved D. The CDR3 reads CASSLGIQSFKPQHF. CDR3 nucleotides: TGTGCCAGCAGCTTAGGGATTCAATCCTTTAAGCCCCAGCATTTT.